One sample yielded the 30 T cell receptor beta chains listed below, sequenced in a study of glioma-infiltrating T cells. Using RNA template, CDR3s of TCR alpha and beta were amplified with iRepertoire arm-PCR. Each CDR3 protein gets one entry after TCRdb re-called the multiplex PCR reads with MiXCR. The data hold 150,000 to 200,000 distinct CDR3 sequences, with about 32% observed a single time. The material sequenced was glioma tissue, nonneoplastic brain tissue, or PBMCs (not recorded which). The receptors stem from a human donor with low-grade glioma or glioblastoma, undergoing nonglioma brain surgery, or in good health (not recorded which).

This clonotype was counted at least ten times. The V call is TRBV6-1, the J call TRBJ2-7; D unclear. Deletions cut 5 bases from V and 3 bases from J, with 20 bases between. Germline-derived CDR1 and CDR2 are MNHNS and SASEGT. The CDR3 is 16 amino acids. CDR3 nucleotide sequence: TGTGCCAGCAGTCCCCAAAATAGTCCCCCCGGCTACGAGCAGTACTTC. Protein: CASSPQNSPPGYEQYF.

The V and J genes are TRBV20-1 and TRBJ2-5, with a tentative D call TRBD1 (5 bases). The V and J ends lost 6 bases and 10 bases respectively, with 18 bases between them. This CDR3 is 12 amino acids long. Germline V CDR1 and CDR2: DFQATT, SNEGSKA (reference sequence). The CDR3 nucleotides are TGCAGTGCCTACAGCCTGCAAGGGGACCAGTACTTC. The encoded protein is CSAYSLQGDQYF.

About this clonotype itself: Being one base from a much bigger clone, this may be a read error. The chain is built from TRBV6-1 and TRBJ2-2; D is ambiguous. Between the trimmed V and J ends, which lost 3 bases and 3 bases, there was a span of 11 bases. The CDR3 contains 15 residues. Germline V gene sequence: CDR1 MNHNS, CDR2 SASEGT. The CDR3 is CASSDQRPDTGELFF. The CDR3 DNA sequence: TGTGCCAGCAGTGATCAGAGGCCGGACACCGGGGAGCTGTTTTTT.

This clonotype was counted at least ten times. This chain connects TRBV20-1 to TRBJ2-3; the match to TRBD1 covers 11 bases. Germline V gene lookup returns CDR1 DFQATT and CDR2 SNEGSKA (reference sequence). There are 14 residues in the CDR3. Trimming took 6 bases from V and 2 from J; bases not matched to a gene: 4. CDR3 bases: TGCAGTGCGCGGGACAGGGGGGACACAGATACGCAGTATTTT. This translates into CSARDRGDTDTQYF.

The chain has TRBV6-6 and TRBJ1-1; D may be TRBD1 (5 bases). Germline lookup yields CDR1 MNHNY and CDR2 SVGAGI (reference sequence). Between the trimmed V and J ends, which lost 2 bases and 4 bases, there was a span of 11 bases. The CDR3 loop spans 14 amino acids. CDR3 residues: CASSYEGRSTEAFF. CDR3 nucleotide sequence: TGTGCCAGCAGTTACGAGGGACGCAGCACTGAAGCTTTCTTT.

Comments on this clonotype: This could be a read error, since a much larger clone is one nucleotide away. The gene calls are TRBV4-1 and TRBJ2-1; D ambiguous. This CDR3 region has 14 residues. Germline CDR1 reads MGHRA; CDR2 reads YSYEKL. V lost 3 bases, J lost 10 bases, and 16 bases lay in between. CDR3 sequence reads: CASSQYTFDHEQFF. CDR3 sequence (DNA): TGCGCCAGCAGCCAGTACACTTTCGACCACGAGCAGTTCTTC.

In nucleotides, the CDR3 is TGTGCCAGCAGCTTACGACAGGGGTACACCTACGAGCAGTACTTC. Amino acid sequence: CASSLRQGYTYEQYF. The J gene is TRBJ2-7, the V gene TRBV7-9; 8 bases align to TRBD1. CDR3 length equals 15 residues. The V gene end was trimmed by 2 bases and the J gene end by 2 bases; junction bases not matched to a gene: 5. Germline CDR1 is SEHNR and CDR2 is FQNEAQ (reference sequence).

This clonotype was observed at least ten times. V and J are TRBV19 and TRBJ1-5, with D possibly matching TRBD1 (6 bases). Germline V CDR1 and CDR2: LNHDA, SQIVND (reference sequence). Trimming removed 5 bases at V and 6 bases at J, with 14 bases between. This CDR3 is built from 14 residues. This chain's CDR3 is CASSPYLGGQPQHF. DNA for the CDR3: TGTGCCAGTAGTCCATACCTAGGGGGTCAGCCCCAGCATTTT.

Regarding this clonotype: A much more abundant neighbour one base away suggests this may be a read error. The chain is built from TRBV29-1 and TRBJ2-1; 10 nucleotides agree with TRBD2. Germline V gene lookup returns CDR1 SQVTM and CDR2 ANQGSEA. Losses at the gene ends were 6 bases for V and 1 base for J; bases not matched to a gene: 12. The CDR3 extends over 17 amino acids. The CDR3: CSVPSGSSLSSYNEQFF. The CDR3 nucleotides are TGCAGCGTCCCTAGCGGGAGTAGTCTATCTTCCTACAATGAGCAGTTCTTC.

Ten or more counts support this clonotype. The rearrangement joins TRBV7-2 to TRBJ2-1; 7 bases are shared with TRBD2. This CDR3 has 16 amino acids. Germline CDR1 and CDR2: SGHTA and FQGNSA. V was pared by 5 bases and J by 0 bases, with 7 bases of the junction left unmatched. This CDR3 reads CASSPSGMSSYNEQFF. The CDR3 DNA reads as TGTGCCAGCAGCCCTAGCGGAATGAGCTCCTACAATGAGCAGTTCTTC.

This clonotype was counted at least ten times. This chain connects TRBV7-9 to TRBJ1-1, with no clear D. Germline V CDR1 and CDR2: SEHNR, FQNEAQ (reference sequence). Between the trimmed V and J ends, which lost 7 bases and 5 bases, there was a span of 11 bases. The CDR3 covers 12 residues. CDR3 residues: CASTPRETEAFF. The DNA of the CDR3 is TGTGCCAGCACCCCAAGGGAGACTGAAGCTTTCTTT.

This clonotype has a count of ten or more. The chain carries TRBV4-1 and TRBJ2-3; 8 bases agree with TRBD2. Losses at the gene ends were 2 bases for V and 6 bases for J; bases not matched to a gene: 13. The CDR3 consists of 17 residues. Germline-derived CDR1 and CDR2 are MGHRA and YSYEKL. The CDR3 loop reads CASSQNPSGLLWDTQYF. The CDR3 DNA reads TGCGCCAGCAGCCAAAACCCTAGCGGGCTTCTATGGGATACGCAGTATTTT.

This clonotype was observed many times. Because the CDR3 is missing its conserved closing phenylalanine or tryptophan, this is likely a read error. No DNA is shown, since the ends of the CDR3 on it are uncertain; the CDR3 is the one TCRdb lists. The CDR3 loop is CASSLCPV. This chain connects TRBV12-3 or TRBV12-4 to TRBJ1-2; the D segment call TRBD1 is taken from the table without a DNA check. The CDR3 comprises 8 residues, both ends counted.

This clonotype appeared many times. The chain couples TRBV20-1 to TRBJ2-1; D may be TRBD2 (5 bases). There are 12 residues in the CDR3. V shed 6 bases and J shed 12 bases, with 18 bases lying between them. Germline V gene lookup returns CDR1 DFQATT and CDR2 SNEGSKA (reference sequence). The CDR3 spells CSANNGERRQFF. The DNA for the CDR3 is TGCAGTGCAAACAACGGGGAGAGGCGGCAGTTCTTC.

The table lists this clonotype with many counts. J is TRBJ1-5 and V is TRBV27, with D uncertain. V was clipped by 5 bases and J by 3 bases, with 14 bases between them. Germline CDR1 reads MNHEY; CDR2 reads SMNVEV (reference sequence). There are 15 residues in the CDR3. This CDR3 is CASSQSGPYNQPQHF. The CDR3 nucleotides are TGTGCCAGCAGTCAATCCGGGCCTTACAATCAGCCCCAGCATTTT.

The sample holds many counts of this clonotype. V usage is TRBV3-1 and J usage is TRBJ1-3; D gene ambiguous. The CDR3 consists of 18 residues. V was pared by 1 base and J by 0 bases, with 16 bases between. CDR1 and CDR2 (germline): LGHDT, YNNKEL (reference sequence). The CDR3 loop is CASSQVRIADDSGNTIYF. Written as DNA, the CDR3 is TGTGCCAGCAGCCAAGTTCGAATCGCGGACGACTCTGGAAACACCATATATTTT.

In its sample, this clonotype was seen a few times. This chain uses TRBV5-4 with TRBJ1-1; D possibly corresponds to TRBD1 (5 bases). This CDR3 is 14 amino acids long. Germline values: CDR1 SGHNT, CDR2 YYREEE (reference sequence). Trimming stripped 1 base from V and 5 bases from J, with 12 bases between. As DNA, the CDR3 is TGTGCCAGCAGCTTGACGGGACTGGGGACTGAAGCTTTCTTT. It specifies CASSLTGLGTEAFF.

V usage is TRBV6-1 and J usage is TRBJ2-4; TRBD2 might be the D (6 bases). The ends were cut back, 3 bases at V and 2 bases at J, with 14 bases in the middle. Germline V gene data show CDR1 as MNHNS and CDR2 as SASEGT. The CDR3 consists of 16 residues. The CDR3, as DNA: TGTGCCAGCAGTGACGGCGGGATGAGGACCAAAAACATTCAGTACTTC. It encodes CASSDGGMRTKNIQYF.

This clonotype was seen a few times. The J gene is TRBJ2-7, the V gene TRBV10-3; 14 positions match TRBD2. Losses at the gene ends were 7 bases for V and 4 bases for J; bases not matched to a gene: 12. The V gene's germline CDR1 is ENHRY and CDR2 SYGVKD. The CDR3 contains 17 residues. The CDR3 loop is CAINTQEGTSGSYEQYF. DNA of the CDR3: TGTGCCATCAATACCCAGGAAGGGACTAGCGGGAGTTACGAGCAGTACTTC.

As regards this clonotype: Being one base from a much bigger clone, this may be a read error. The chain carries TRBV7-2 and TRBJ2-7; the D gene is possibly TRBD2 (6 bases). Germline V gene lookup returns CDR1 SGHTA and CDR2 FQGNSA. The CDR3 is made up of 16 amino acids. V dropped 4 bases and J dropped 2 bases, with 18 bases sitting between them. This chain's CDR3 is CASSSTWAGMAYEQYF. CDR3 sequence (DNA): TGTGCCAGCAGCTCTACTTGGGCGGGAATGGCCTACGAGCAGTACTTC.

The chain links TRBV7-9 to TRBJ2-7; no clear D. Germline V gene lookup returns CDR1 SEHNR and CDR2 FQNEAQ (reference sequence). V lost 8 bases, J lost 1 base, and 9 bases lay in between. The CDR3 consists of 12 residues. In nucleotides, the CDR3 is TGTGCCAGCGGCGAGAGTTCCTACGAGCAGTACTTC. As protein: CASGESSYEQYF.

The DNA for the CDR3 is TGTGCCAGCAGTTATGTCGGGGGAACCTCCTACGAGCAGTACTTC. Protein product: CASSYVGGTSYEQYF. The chain links TRBV6-2 or TRBV6-3 to TRBJ2-7, with D perhaps TRBD2 (6 bases). Germline loops: CDR1 MNHEY, CDR2 SVGEGT. This CDR3 region has 15 residues. Trimming shortened V by 3 bases and J by 0 bases, and 12 bases separated the two germline ends.

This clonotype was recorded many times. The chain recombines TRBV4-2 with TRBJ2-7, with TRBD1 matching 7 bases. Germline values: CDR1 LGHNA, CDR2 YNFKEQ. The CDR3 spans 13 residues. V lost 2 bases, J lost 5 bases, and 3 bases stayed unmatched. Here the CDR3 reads CASSQLQGNEQYF. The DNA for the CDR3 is TGTGCCAGCAGCCAACTACAGGGGAACGAGCAGTACTTC.

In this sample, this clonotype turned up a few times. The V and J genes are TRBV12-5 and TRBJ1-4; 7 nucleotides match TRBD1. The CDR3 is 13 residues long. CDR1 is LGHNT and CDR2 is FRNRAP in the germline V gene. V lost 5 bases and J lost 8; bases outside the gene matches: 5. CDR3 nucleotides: TGTGCTAGTGGTGCCGGGACAGAAGAAAAACTGTTTTTT. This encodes CASGAGTEEKLFF. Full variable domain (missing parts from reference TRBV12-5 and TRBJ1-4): DARVTQTPRHKVTEMGQEVTMRCQPILGHNTVFWYRQTMMQGLELLAYFRNRAPLDDSGMPKDRFSAEMPDATLATLKIQPSEPRDSAVYFCASGAGTEEKLFFGSGTQLSVL.

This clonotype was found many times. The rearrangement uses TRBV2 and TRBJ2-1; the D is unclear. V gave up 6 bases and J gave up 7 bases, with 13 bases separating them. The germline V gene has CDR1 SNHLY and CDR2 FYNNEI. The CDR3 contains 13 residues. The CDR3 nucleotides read TGTGCCAGCAGGGAGACGACATCTAATGAGCAGTTCTTC. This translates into CASRETTSNEQFF. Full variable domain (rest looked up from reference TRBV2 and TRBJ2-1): EPEVTQTPSHQVTQMGQEVILRCVPISNHLYFYWYRQILGQKVEFLVSFYNNEISEKSEIFDDQFSVERPDGSNFTLKIRSTKLEDSAMYFCASRETTSNEQFFGPGTRLTVL.

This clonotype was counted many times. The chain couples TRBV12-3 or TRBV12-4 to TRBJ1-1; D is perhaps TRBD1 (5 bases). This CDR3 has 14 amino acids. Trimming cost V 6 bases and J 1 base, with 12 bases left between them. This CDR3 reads CASRITGPNTEAFF. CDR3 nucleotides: TGTGCCAGCAGGATCACAGGACCGAACACTGAAGCTTTCTTT.

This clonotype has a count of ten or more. CDR3 loop: CASTDSGMETQYF. For the CDR3, the DNA is TGTGCCAGCACCGATAGCGGAATGGAGACCCAGTACTTC. The V and J genes are TRBV28 and TRBJ2-5, with D possibly being TRBD2 (6 bases). The CDR3 totals 13 residues. Germline-derived CDR1 and CDR2 are MDHEN and SYDVKM. Trimming removed 7 bases from V and 5 bases from J, with 14 bases in between. The variable domain in full, completed from reference TRBV28 and TRBJ2-5, reads DVKVTQSSRYLVKRTGEKVFLECVQDMDHENMFWYRQDPGLGLRLIYFSYDVKMKEKGDIPEGYSVSREKKERFSLILESASTNQTSMYLCASTDSGMETQYFGPGTRLLVL.

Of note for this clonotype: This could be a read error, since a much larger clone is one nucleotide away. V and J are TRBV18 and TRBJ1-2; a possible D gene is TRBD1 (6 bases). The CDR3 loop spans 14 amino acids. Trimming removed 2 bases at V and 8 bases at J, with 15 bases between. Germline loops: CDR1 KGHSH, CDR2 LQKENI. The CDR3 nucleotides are TGTGCCAGCTCACCAATGGCTACAGGGAAAGGCTACACCTTC. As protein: CASSPMATGKGYTF.

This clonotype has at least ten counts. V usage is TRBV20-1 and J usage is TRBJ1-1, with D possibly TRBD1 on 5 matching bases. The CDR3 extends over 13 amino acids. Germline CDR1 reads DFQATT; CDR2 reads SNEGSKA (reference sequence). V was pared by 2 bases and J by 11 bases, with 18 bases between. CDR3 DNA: TGCAGTGCTAGAAGCCAGGACGGCGGGGGGGCTTTCTTT. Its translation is CSARSQDGGGAFF.

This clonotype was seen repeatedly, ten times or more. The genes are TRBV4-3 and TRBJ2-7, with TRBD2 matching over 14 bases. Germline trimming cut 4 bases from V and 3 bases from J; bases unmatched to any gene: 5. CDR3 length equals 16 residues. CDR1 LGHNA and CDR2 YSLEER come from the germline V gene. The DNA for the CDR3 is TGCGCCAGCAGCCCTGGGACTAGCGGGAGTGGCTACGAGCAGTACTTC. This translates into CASSPGTSGSGYEQYF.